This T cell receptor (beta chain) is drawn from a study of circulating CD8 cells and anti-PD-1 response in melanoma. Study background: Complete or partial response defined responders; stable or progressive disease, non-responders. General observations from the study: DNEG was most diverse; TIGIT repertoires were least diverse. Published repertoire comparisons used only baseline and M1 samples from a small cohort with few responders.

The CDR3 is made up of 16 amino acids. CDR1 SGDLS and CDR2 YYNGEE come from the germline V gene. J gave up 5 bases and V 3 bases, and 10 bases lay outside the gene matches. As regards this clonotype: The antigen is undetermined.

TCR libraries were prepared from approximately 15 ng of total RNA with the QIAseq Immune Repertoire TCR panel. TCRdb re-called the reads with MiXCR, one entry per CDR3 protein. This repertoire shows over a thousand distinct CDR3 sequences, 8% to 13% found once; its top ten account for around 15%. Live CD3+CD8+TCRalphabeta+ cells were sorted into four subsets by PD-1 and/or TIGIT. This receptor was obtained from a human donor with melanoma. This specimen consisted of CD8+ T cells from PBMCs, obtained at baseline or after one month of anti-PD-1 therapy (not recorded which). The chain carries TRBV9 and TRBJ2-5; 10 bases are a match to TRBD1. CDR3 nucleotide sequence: TGTGCCAGCAGCGCCCACCGGGACAGGGGATGGGAGACCCAGTACTTC. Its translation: CASSAHRDRGWETQYF.